This entry is about one T cell receptor (beta chain). The data were obtained in a study of PD-1 blockade in classical Hodgkin lymphoma. The CDR3 is 17 residues long. V dropped 0 bases and J dropped 0 bases, with 13 bases sitting between them. The germline gives CDR1 SGHTS, CDR2 YDEGEE. As for time point: newly diagnosed, previously untreated cHL patient sample. Magnetic negative selection isolated CD8+ T cells from thawed PBMCs. Data came from immunoSEQ multiplex PCR; TCRdb stores just in-frame clones and leaves some out. Counted here are about 2,400 clones, around three quarters occurring once; the ten biggest clones make up about 14%.

This TCR was recovered from a human donor with classical Hodgkin lymphoma. The chain uses TRBV5-8 and TRBJ1-5; D call uncertain. The sequenced sample was CD8+ T cells from blood. The CDR3, as DNA: TGTGCCAGCAGCTTGGCAGACGCAACCTATAGCAATCAGCCCCAGCATTTT. It specifies CASSLADATYSNQPQHF.